These 30 T cell receptor beta chains came from one sample sequenced in a study of T cell clonality in common variable immunodeficiency (dated by TCRdb to about 2015). Overall study outcomes, separate from this receptor: Fewer deletions and N-nucleotide insertions were reportedly observed in CVID TCRbeta sequences, and highly modified clones with 13 or more V deletions were reportedly absent from CVID TCRbeta sequences.

Library preparation was by the immunoSEQ multiplex PCR assay. Here the immuneACCESS table is served through TCRdb, limited to in-frame sequences with V and J called. Missing clones are a known gap in these copies; in checked studies unresolved V genes cover under half, and the rest lacks a known reason. The data for this sample show tens of thousands of clones, each detected more than once. The ten largest clones represent 5.5% to 7% of the sample. Which antigens these TCRs recognize remains unknown. The specimen was peripheral blood mononuclear cells. The receptors come from a human donor with common variable immunodeficiency.

This clone was observed a few times. The read ends 3 residues early relative to the CDR3; the germline J gene fills the gap. The rearrangement uses TRBV19 and TRBJ2-3; the match to TRBD2 covers 7 bases. The V gene's germline CDR1 is LNHDA and CDR2 SQIVND (reference sequence). This CDR3 contains 17 residues. J lost 4 bases, V lost 5 bases, and 15 bases had no gene match. Incomplete CDR3 DNA: TGTGCCAGTAGTTCCCAGGGACTACTTTTCGGCGCAGATACG. This encodes CASSSQGLLFGADT. In full, the CDR3 is CASSSQGLLFGADTQYF.

This clone was detected a few times. The read terminates 3 residues before the CDR3 end, so the remaining end is supplied by the germline J gene. The V and J genes are TRBV30 and TRBJ2-2; D not resolved. Germline V gene sequence: CDR1 GTSNPN, CDR2 SVGIG (reference sequence). CDR3 size: 14 residues. The V and J ends lost 0 bases and 7 bases respectively, with 12 bases between them. Partial CDR3 DNA: TGTGCCTGGAGTGTAGGCCCCTCGGGCGGGGAG. Translated: CAWSVGPSGGE. The full CDR3 sequence reads CAWSVGPSGGELFF.

Only a few counts were recorded for this clone. The CDR3 end lies 3 residues beyond the end of the read and is filled in from the germline J gene. V is TRBV29-1 and J is TRBJ2-3; 8 bases map to TRBD2. V shed 7 bases and J 2 bases; nucleotides not matched to a gene: 11. The V gene's germline CDR1 is SQVTM and CDR2 ANQGSEA. The CDR3 spans 15 residues. The CDR3 protein is CSAPAGGGYTDTQYF. The CDR3 DNA, read in part, is TGCAGCGCCCCCGCCGGGGGGGGATACACAGATACG.

On this clone itself: The CDR3 end lies 3 residues beyond the end of the read and is filled in from the germline J gene. The rearrangement links TRBV6-1 to TRBJ1-4; 10 bases are shared with TRBD1. CDR1 and CDR2 from the germline V gene are MNHNS and SASEGT. Losses at the gene ends were 0 bases for V and 4 bases for J; bases not matched to a gene: 11. The CDR3 contains 19 residues. CDR3 residues: CASSEATTGTGVGNEKLFF. The CDR3 bases that were read are TGTGCCAGCAGTGAAGCCACCACCGGGACAGGGGTCGGTAATGAAAAA.

Notes on this clone: With the read ending 3 residues before the CDR3 end, the germline J gene is used to fill in that end. The chain couples TRBV7-2 to TRBJ2-7, with TRBD1 as a possible D gene (6 bases). This CDR3 comprises 13 residues. Germline V gives CDR1 SGHTA, CDR2 FQGNSA. V gave up 6 bases and J gave up 6 bases, with 15 bases separating them. Incomplete CDR3 DNA: TGTGCCAGCAGGGGGGCGAGCTGGTTCGAG. This codes for CASRGASWFE. The whole CDR3 is CASRGASWFEQYF.

With regard to this clone: Read sequence stops 3 residues before the CDR3 end, and the germline J gene provides the missing end. The gene calls are TRBV19 and TRBJ1-2; 11 bases are a match to TRBD1. The length of the CDR3 is 18 residues. With V trimmed by 2 bases and J by 6 bases, 14 bases remained unmatched. Germline-derived CDR1 and CDR2 are LNHDA and SQIVND (reference sequence). The CDR3 loop is CASSIHLRDRGKLDGYTF. Incomplete CDR3 DNA: TGTGCCAGTAGTATACACCTCCGGGACAGGGGGAAGCTTGATGGC.

This clone has ten or more counts. The sequenced fragment ends 3 residues before the CDR3 boundary, so the rest is inferred from the germline J gene. The chain uses TRBV2 and TRBJ2-6, with D uncertain. CDR3 length: 13 amino acids. From germline, CDR1 is SNHLY and CDR2 FYNNEI. Between the trimmed V and J ends, which lost 7 bases and 0 bases, there was a span of 4 bases. The DNA read from the CDR3 is TGTGCCAGCACACTCTCTGGGGCCAACGTC. It yields the protein CASTLSGANV. The full-length CDR3 reads as CASTLSGANVLTF.

A few counts support this clone. The read ends 3 residues early relative to the CDR3; the germline J gene fills the gap. The chain uses TRBV30 and TRBJ1-5; tentatively, D is TRBD1 (5 bases). Trimming shortened V by 0 bases and J by 8 bases, and 17 bases separated the two germline ends. CDR1 is GTSNPN and CDR2 is SVGIG in the germline V gene (reference sequence). The length of the CDR3 is 15 residues. CDR3 bases read: TGTGCCTGGAGTGTACTCGGGCAGGGCGGTAAGCCC. This codes for CAWSVLGQGGKP. The CDR3 in full is CAWSVLGQGGKPQHF. The full variable domain, with the rest looked up from reference TRBV30 and TRBJ1-5, is SQTIHQWPATLVQPVGSPLSLECTVEGTSNPNLYWYRQAAGRGLQLLFYSVGIGQISSEVPQNLSASRPQDRQFILSSKKLLLSDSGFYLCAWSVLGQGGKPQHFGDGTRLSIL.

As to this clone: The CDR3 end falls 3 residues outside the read, so it is completed with the germline J gene. This chain uses TRBV7-2 with TRBJ2-3; no clear D. This CDR3 comprises 12 residues. Per germline, CDR1 SGHTA and CDR2 FQGNSA. Trimming removed 5 bases at V and 7 bases at J, with 10 bases between. The sequenced CDR3 bases are TGTGCCAGCAGCCCTAGTAGGAATACG. Protein: CASSPSRNT. The whole CDR3 sequence reads CASSPSRNTQYF.

This clone counts as medium-sized. The read ends 3 residues early relative to the CDR3; the germline J gene fills the gap. J is TRBJ2-2 and V is TRBV20-1; 7 bases are shared with TRBD2. The ends lost 5 bases at V and 2 bases at J; junction bases unmatched: 17. This CDR3 has 18 residues. Germline assignment: CDR1 DFQATT and CDR2 SNEGSKA (reference sequence). CDR3 loop: CSAAGRGTRNSNTGELFF. Incomplete CDR3 DNA: TGCAGTGCTGCGGGGCGGGGGACCCGAAATTCAAACACCGGGGAG.

This clone turned up a few times. Read coverage stops 3 residues before the CDR3 terminus; the germline J gene supplies the remainder. V gene TRBV18 combines with J gene TRBJ2-5, with TRBD1 as a possible D gene (5 bases). The CDR3 has 14 residues. Trimming shortened V by 4 bases and J by 3 bases, and 12 bases separated the two germline ends. CDR1 and CDR2 (germline): KGHSH, LQKENI. The CDR3 DNA, read in part, is TGTGCCAGCTCACGACAGCGTGCAGAAGAGACC. Translating it yields CASSRQRAEET. The entire CDR3 protein is CASSRQRAEETQYF.

As concerns this clone: The missing CDR3 end, 3 residues past where the read stops, is filled in from the germline J gene. The chain joins TRBV18 to TRBJ2-7; a weak D match, TRBD1 (6 bases). The CDR3 length is 14 residues. Trimming removed 3 bases from V and 2 bases from J, with 11 bases in between. In germline, CDR1 is KGHSH, CDR2 LQKENI. CDR3 bases read: TGTGCCAGCTCACCGAGGGGGTTTCCCTACGAG. Translated, it gives CASSPRGFPYE. The CDR3 as a whole reads CASSPRGFPYEQYF.

In the case of this clone: The CDR3 end falls 3 residues outside the read, so it is completed with the germline J gene. This chain uses TRBV11-1 with TRBJ2-2; TRBD1 aligns across 7 bases. There are 15 residues in the CDR3. With 1 base clipped from V and 1 base from J, the junction kept 0 bases outside the gene matches. Per germline, CDR1 SGHAT and CDR2 FQDESV (reference sequence). CDR3 bases read: TGTGCCAGCAGCTTAGGGGACAGGAACACCGGGGAG. Translation gives CASSLGDRNTGE. In full, the CDR3 reads CASSLGDRNTGELFF.

This clone was detected ten times or more. The read halts 3 residues ahead of the CDR3 end, with the missing end drawn from the germline J gene. The rearrangement joins TRBV30 to TRBJ1-1; no clear D. Germline V gene data show CDR1 as GTSNPN and CDR2 as SVGIG (reference sequence). The CDR3 sequence is 13 residues long. The V gene lost 4 bases and the J gene lost 0 bases, with 9 bases spanning the gap. CDR3 bases read: TGTGCCTGGAACATTGGCCTGAACACTGAA. This translates into CAWNIGLNTE. The entire CDR3 protein is CAWNIGLNTEAFF.

This clone was found many times. The sequence runs out 3 residues before the end of the CDR3; the remainder is reconstructed from the germline J gene. The V call is TRBV19, the J call TRBJ1-5; 10 bases line up with TRBD1. J gave up 6 bases and V 6 bases, and 11 bases lay outside the gene matches. In germline, CDR1 is LNHDA, CDR2 SQIVND (reference sequence). CDR3 length: 16 amino acids. The covered CDR3 bases are TGTGCCAGTAGCAAAAGACAGGGGGCTGAGGCTCAGCCC. Translation: CASSKRQGAEAQP. From start to end, the CDR3 is CASSKRQGAEAQPQHF. Filled out from reference TRBV19 and TRBJ1-5, the complete variable domain reads DGGITQSPKYLFRKEGQNVTLSCEQNLNHDAMYWYRQDPGQGLRLIYYSQIVNDFQKGDIAEGYSVSREKKESFPLTVTSAQKNPTAFYLCASSKRQGAEAQPQHFGDGTRLSIL.

In the case of this clone: The CDR3 end falls 3 residues outside the read, so it is completed with the germline J gene. This chain joins TRBV7-9 and TRBJ2-1; the D is unclear. The CDR3 covers 14 residues. Per germline, CDR1 SEHNR and CDR2 FQNEAQ (reference sequence). The germline V and J ends were trimmed by 4 bases and 6 bases, with 13 bases remaining between them. CDR3 DNA, as far as it was read: TGTGCCAGCAGCTCATCTTGGCGCGGCAATGAG. Residues: CASSSSWRGNE. The whole CDR3 reads CASSSSWRGNEQFF.

Note on this clone: The DNA ends 3 residues before the CDR3 does, and the rest of the CDR3 is filled in from the germline J gene. This chain joins TRBV7-9 and TRBJ1-6, with 8 bases lining up with TRBD1. Losses at the gene ends were 5 bases for V and 7 bases for J; bases not matched to a gene: 7. The CDR3 extends over 15 amino acids. CDR1 is SEHNR, CDR2 FQNEAQ, per germline (reference sequence). The CDR3 bases that were read are TGTGCCAGCAGCCCTCTTCAGGGGGCGAATTCACCC. It codes for CASSPLQGANSP. In full, the CDR3 is CASSPLQGANSPLHF.

This clone was counted at least ten times. Sequencing ends 3 residues short of the CDR3 end; the germline J gene provides the rest. This chain uses TRBV7-9 with TRBJ2-7, with TRBD1 matching 9 bases. V lost 1 base to trimming and J lost 6 bases; unmatched junction nucleotides: 4. This CDR3 has 14 amino acids. Germline CDR1 SEHNR, CDR2 FQNEAQ (reference sequence). The chain's CDR3 is CASSLEGQGFEQYF. The sequenced CDR3 bases are TGTGCCAGCAGCTTAGAGGGACAGGGCTTCGAG.

This clone came up many times. The CDR3 protein is CASSIRPTGDEQYF. The CDR3 DNA, read in part, is TGTGCCAGTAGTATACGTCCGACAGGGGACGAG. This chain connects TRBV19 to TRBJ2-7; 8 bases line up with TRBD1. The sequence runs out 3 residues before the end of the CDR3; the remainder is reconstructed from the germline J gene. This CDR3 is 14 amino acids long. Trimming at V came to 2 bases and at J to 5 bases, leaving 5 bases not matched to a gene. Looked up from germline, CDR1 is LNHDA and CDR2 is SQIVND (reference sequence).

Comments on this clone: The read ends 3 residues before the CDR3 terminus; that terminus is restored from the germline J gene. The gene calls are TRBV7-8 and TRBJ2-7; D possibly corresponds to TRBD1 (7 bases). This CDR3 has 15 amino acids. Trimming stripped 5 bases from V and 4 bases from J, with 18 bases between. The germline CDR1 and CDR2 sequences are SGHVS and FQNEAQ. The DNA read from the CDR3 is TGTGCCAGCAGCGGGCGGGACAGCCGAAATTACGAG. Translated: CASSGRDSRNYE. The whole CDR3 sequence reads CASSGRDSRNYEQYF. The variable domain in full, with the rest retrieved from reference TRBV7-8 and TRBJ2-7, is GAGVSQSPRYKVAKRGQDVALRCDPISGHVSLFWYQQALGQGPEFLTYFQNEAQLDKSGLPSDRFFAERPEGSVSTLKIQRTQQEDSAVYLCASSGRDSRNYEQYFGPGTRLTVT.

This clone was counted only a few times. The CDR3: CASSYPRTGGDQPQHF. Partial CDR3 DNA: TGTGCCAGCAGTTACCCGAGGACAGGGGGCGATCAGCCC. The rearrangement uses TRBV6-2 or TRBV6-3 and TRBJ1-5, with 11 nucleotides matching TRBD1. Read coverage stops 3 residues before the CDR3 terminus; the germline J gene supplies the remainder. The length of the CDR3 is 16 residues. Per the germline V gene, CDR1 is MNHEY and CDR2 is SVGEGT. V shed 2 bases and J 5 bases; nucleotides not matched to a gene: 5.

With regard to this clone: The read ends 3 residues early relative to the CDR3; the germline J gene fills the gap. The chain has TRBV19 and TRBJ1-3; D not resolved. CDR3 length: 13 amino acids. Germline V gene sequence: CDR1 LNHDA, CDR2 SQIVND (reference sequence). Trimming stripped 8 bases from V and 0 bases from J, with 8 bases between. The CDR3: CASGPYSGNTIYF. The part of the CDR3 DNA that was read is TGTGCCAGTGGGCCTTACTCTGGAAACACC.

This clone appeared many times. The observed sequence ends 3 residues before the CDR3 terminus, with the missing tail filled in from the germline J gene. The J gene is TRBJ2-1, the V gene TRBV19; the D is unclear. Germline CDR1 LNHDA, CDR2 SQIVND (reference sequence). Trimming took off 3 bases at V and 4 bases at J, with 4 bases between the two ends. The length of the CDR3 is 12 residues. This CDR3 is CASSISYNEQFF. The DNA read from the CDR3 is TGTGCCAGTAGTATCAGTTACAATGAG. Filled out from reference TRBV19 and TRBJ2-1, the complete variable domain reads DGGITQSPKYLFRKEGQNVTLSCEQNLNHDAMYWYRQDPGQGLRLIYYSQIVNDFQKGDIAEGYSVSREKKESFPLTVTSAQKNPTAFYLCASSISYNEQFFGPGTRLTVL.

Note on this clone: The read comes to an end 3 residues before the CDR3 does, leaving the germline J gene to fill in the end. The V gene is TRBV19, the J gene TRBJ2-7, with TRBD1 matching over 8 bases. V was pared by 4 bases and J by 3 bases, with 5 bases of the junction left unmatched. The CDR3 contains 14 residues. CDR1 and CDR2 from the germline V gene are LNHDA and SQIVND (reference sequence). CDR3 DNA (partial): TGTGCCAGTAGTACGACAGGGGTAATCTACGAG. It encodes CASSTTGVIYE. The entire CDR3 protein reads CASSTTGVIYEQYF.

This clone was found many times. Read data end 3 residues before the CDR3 end; the end is taken from the germline J gene. The rearrangement joins TRBV12-3 or TRBV12-4 to TRBJ1-6; TRBD1 matches 7 bases. Trimming cost V 5 bases and J 7 bases; bases outside gene matches: 5. The CDR3 covers 14 residues. CDR3 in amino acids: CASSPRQGNSPLHF. The sequenced part of the CDR3 DNA is TGTGCCAGCAGTCCCCGACAGGGAAATTCACCC.

This clone has ten or more counts. The sequenced part of the CDR3 DNA is TGTGCCAGTAGTATGAGAATTAGCACTGAA. Translated: CASSMRISTE. The entire CDR3 sequence reads CASSMRISTEAFF. This chain joins TRBV19 and TRBJ1-1; D is unresolved. Sequencing ends 3 residues short of the CDR3 end; the germline J gene provides the rest. The CDR3 loop spans 13 amino acids. V was cut by 3 bases and J by 4 bases, with 9 bases left in between. Germline CDR1 LNHDA, CDR2 SQIVND (reference sequence). Based on the CDR3 plus reference TRBV19 and TRBJ1-1, the full variable domain is DGGITQSPKYLFRKEGQNVTLSCEQNLNHDAMYWYRQDPGQGLRLIYYSQIVNDFQKGDIAEGYSVSREKKESFPLTVTSAQKNPTAFYLCASSMRISTEAFFGQGTRLTVV.

A word on this clone: The read is 3 residues too short to cover the CDR3 end, so that end is filled in from the germline J gene. V is TRBV6-2 or TRBV6-3 and J is TRBJ2-5; 7 nucleotides align to TRBD2. Germline values: CDR1 MNHEY, CDR2 SVGEGT. With V trimmed by 7 bases and J by 7 bases, 3 bases remained unmatched. The CDR3 is made up of 11 amino acids. CDR3 region: CASTSGGTQYF. The sequenced part of the CDR3 DNA is TGTGCCAGCACCTCGGGGGGGACC.

In this sample, this clone turned up many times. The read ends 3 residues before the CDR3 terminus; that terminus is restored from the germline J gene. This chain connects TRBV13 to TRBJ1-1, with D possibly TRBD1 on 6 matching bases. Trimming stripped 3 bases from V and 1 base from J, with 6 bases between. Germline V CDR1 and CDR2: PRHDT, FYEKMQ (reference sequence). This CDR3 is 13 amino acids long. The CDR3 sequence: CASSLGANTEAFF. CDR3 bases read: TGTGCCAGCAGCTTGGGGGCGAACACTGAA.

This clone was seen at least ten times. Sequencing ends 3 residues short of the CDR3 end; the germline J gene provides the rest. The genes are TRBV20-1 and TRBJ2-5, with 11 nucleotides matching TRBD2. The J segment lost 3 bases and the V segment lost 6 bases, leaving 6 bases of the junction unmatched. The germline CDR1 and CDR2 sequences are DFQATT and SNEGSKA (reference sequence). This CDR3 is built from 14 residues. CDR3 region: CSAYSGRGEETQYF. The CDR3 DNA, read in part, is TGCAGTGCCTATAGCGGGAGGGGGGAAGAGACC.

At least ten counts were recorded for this clone. The read halts 3 residues ahead of the CDR3 end, with the missing end drawn from the germline J gene. This rearrangement joins TRBV20-1 to TRBJ2-3; D unclear. This CDR3 has 13 amino acids. Germline V CDR1 and CDR2: DFQATT, SNEGSKA (reference sequence). Trimming left V 7 bases short and J 2 bases short, with 13 bases between. CDR3 DNA (partial): TGCAGTGTATGGGCCAGCCTCACAGATACG. Translated: CSVWASLTDT. The whole CDR3 sequence is CSVWASLTDTQYF.